This T cell receptor beta chain was identified during a study of cytomegalovirus exposure and HLA in healthy donors. Findings and limits, study-wide: As a later analysis showed, several of the most significant clusters appeared to be linked to common viral pathogens.

About this clone: Its cognate antigen is unknown.

With 5 bases removed from V and 4 bases from J, the gap between germline ends came to 8 bases. Germline CDR1 SGHVS, CDR2 FQNEAQ. The CDR3 is 12 residues long. PCR used 60 Vbeta primers and 13 Jbeta primers. The method was immunoSEQ multiplex PCR; TCRdb's version includes in-frame clones alone and lacks a portion of them. The sample lists under 130,000 clones; under 85% were seen once. The TCR was taken from a man younger than 45 in good health and CMV-seronegative. V gene TRBV7-8 combines with J gene TRBJ1-2; D unclear. Sequencing was performed on PBMCs. CDR3 bases: TGTGCCAGCAGCCCTGAGGGCTATGGCTACACCTTC. The encoded protein is CASSPEGYGYTF.